This T cell receptor (beta chain) came from a study of technical replicates of blood from a few donors. Clones were read by immunoSEQ multiplex PCR, and TCRdb kept only the in-frame ones, dropping some. The table lists under 95,000 clones, more than 95% of them singletons. CDR1 and CDR2 (germline): PRHDT, FYEKMQ (reference sequence). This CDR3 contains 14 residues. V shed 4 bases and J shed 8 bases, with 17 bases lying between them. This clonotype was sampled from a human donor in good health. Input material: T cells isolated from PBMCs. The chain is built from TRBV13 and TRBJ1-2; D call uncertain. The CDR3 here is CASSSGLNREGYTF. CDR3 sequence (DNA): TGTGCCAGCAGCTCTGGCCTCAATCGGGAGGGCTACACCTTC.